Included here is one TCR beta chain sequence, with context. The antigen is unknown. The CDR3 has 15 amino acids. CDR1 SGHRS and CDR2 YFSETQ come from the germline V gene. The data belong to a study of monozygotic twins with inflammatory bowel disease. Points from the study as a whole: Those with IBD had lower TCRbeta diversity (inverse Simpson) than their healthy co-twins did.

TCRalpha along with TCRbeta cDNA was subjected to two nested PCRs lasting roughly 16 and 10 cycles. TCRdb reworked the 5' RACE reads into one entry per CDR3 protein, no DNA. Its clone listing holds 88,000 or so distinct CDR3 sequences. The chain couples TRBV5-1 to TRBJ2-5; the TCRdb call, TRBD1, lacks DNA for checking. The sample was blood. This receptor was obtained from a human donor with ulcerative colitis or Crohn's disease, or a healthy co-twin of an affected twin (not recorded which). The CDR3 loop is CASSLEGGRQETQYF.